One and the same sample provided the 26 T cell receptor beta chains below, sequenced in a study of blood T cells in healthy people across ages (dated by TCRdb to the mid-2010s). Libraries were made using 5' RACE. This sample was sequenced with an Illumina HiSeq 2500. A second roughly 7 to 11 cycle PCR used a sample-barcoded 5' primer and a J-beta primer mix. TCRdb reprocessed the public reads (quality trimming at Q25 with fastp, clone calling with MiXCR) and kept in-frame beta chains. CDR3 protein duplicates are merged, each entry listing the most common genes and DNA. The sample table lists over 950,000 distinct CDR3 sequences, more than 30% of them with a count of one. The ten largest clones capture about an eighth of the sample. Sequenced: blood. All receptors come from a man aged 18 to 30 in good health.

The chain combines TRBV20-1 with TRBJ2-7; D not resolved. The CDR3 sequence is 14 residues long. The ends were cut back, 4 bases at V and 2 bases at J, with 15 bases in the middle. Germline V gene data show CDR1 as DFQATT and CDR2 as SNEGSKA (reference sequence). The CDR3 coding sequence is TGCAGTGCTATCGGTGTGGACGGAGCCTACGAGCAGTACTTC. Its translation is CSAIGVDGAYEQYF.

V and J are TRBV11-1 and TRBJ1-1; D perhaps matches TRBD1 (6 bases). V lost 5 bases and J 3 bases, leaving 13 bases between the germline ends. The CDR3 sequence is 14 residues long. The germline CDR1 and CDR2 sequences are SGHAT and FQDESV (reference sequence). The CDR3, as DNA: TGTGCCAGCAGCCAGGAGGGGGAGGACACTGAAGCTTTCTTT. Translation gives CASSQEGEDTEAFF.

This clonotype occurred a few times. The chain uses TRBV28 and TRBJ2-1; no clear D gene. Between the trimmed V and J ends, which lost 4 bases and 0 bases, there was a span of 13 bases. Looked up from germline, CDR1 is MDHEN and CDR2 is SYDVKM. CDR3 length: 16 amino acids. The CDR3 sequence: CASSSGRQSSYNEQFF. The CDR3 DNA reads TGTGCCAGCAGTTCTGGACGGCAGAGCTCCTACAATGAGCAGTTCTTC.

V usage is TRBV5-4 and J usage is TRBJ1-2; possible D gene TRBD1, 5 bases. Germline-derived CDR1 and CDR2 are SGHNT and YYREEE (reference sequence). Trimming removed 0 bases at V and 2 bases at J, with 11 bases between. The length of the CDR3 is 15 residues. The CDR3 DNA reads TGTGCCAGCAGCTTGGTAGGGGCAGTCAACTATGGCTACACCTTC. Amino acids: CASSLVGAVNYGYTF.

The chain links TRBV6-6 to TRBJ1-5; 7 bases are shared with TRBD1. The J segment lost 6 bases and the V segment lost 3 bases, leaving 14 bases of the junction unmatched. The CDR3 consists of 17 residues. Germline V gene sequence: CDR1 MNHNY, CDR2 SVGAGI (reference sequence). As DNA, the CDR3 is TGTGCCAGCAGTTATCAACACACCAGACAGGGAGGTCAGCCCCAGCATTTT. This translates into CASSYQHTRQGGQPQHF.

The CDR3 spells CASSPYLDRNTEAFF. The CDR3, as DNA: TGCGCCAGCAGCCCGTATCTGGACAGGAACACTGAAGCTTTCTTT. The V and J genes are TRBV5-1 and TRBJ1-1; a weak D match, TRBD1 (6 bases). Trimming took 4 bases from V and 1 from J, leaving 14 bases between them. This CDR3 has 15 amino acids. Germline loops: CDR1 SGHRS, CDR2 YFSETQ. The variable domain in full, with the rest retrieved from reference TRBV5-1 and TRBJ1-1, is KAGVTQTPRYLIKTRGQQVTLSCSPISGHRSVSWYQQTPGQGLQFLFEYFSETQRNKGNFPGRFSGRQFSNSRSEMNVSTLELGDSALYLCASSPYLDRNTEAFFGQGTRLTVV.

This clonotype was counted only a few times. V and J are TRBV7-9 and TRBJ1-2; D is undetermined. V gave up 3 bases and J gave up 4 bases, with 3 bases separating them. The CDR3 has 11 residues. Germline-derived CDR1 and CDR2 are SEHNR and FQNEAQ (reference sequence). The CDR3 DNA follows: TGTGCCAGCAGCTTCATCTATGGCTACACCTTC. It encodes CASSFIYGYTF.

This clonotype was counted ten times or more. This sequence joins TRBV20-1 and TRBJ2-1; 11 bases map to TRBD2. The germline CDR1 and CDR2 sequences are DFQATT and SNEGSKA (reference sequence). The CDR3 loop spans 15 amino acids. J lost 4 bases, V lost 2 bases, and 4 bases had no gene match. The CDR3: CSARPLAGGYNEQFF. CDR3 DNA: TGCAGTGCTAGACCGCTAGCGGGGGGTTACAATGAGCAGTTCTTC.

This clonotype was seen at least ten times. V gene TRBV24-1 combines with J gene TRBJ2-5; possible D gene TRBD1, 6 bases. This CDR3 spans 17 amino acids. V lost 0 bases and J lost 4, with 17 bases in between. CDR1 is KGHDR, CDR2 SFDVKD, per germline. The CDR3 spells CATSDLPGRGSSETQYF. The CDR3 DNA reads as TGTGCCACCAGTGATTTGCCAGGCAGGGGTTCCTCAGAGACCCAGTACTTC.

This clonotype turned up a few times. The chain combines TRBV7-9 with TRBJ2-7; no reliable D call. The V gene lost 2 bases and the J gene lost 2 bases, with 13 bases spanning the gap. There are 15 residues in the CDR3. Germline V gene sequence: CDR1 SEHNR, CDR2 FQNEAQ (reference sequence). The CDR3 region is CASSLSGREAYEQYF. In nucleotides, the CDR3 is TGTGCCAGCAGCTTATCCGGGCGCGAGGCCTACGAGCAGTACTTC.

This clonotype was observed a single time. CDR3 in amino acids: CASSRITGARNTEAFF. The DNA for the CDR3 is TGTGCCAGCAGCCGTATCACAGGGGCTAGGAACACTGAAGCTTTCTTT. The rearrangement links TRBV3-1 to TRBJ1-1, with TRBD1 identical over 7 bases. This CDR3 has 16 amino acids. Losses at the gene ends were 4 bases for V and 1 base for J; bases not matched to a gene: 9. CDR1 is LGHDT and CDR2 is YNNKEL in the germline V gene (reference sequence).

This clonotype was seen a few times. The chain carries TRBV7-9 and TRBJ2-5; D is possibly TRBD2 (5 bases). Looked up from germline, CDR1 is SEHNR and CDR2 is FQNEAQ (reference sequence). V lost 1 base, J lost 11 bases, and 14 bases lay in between. The CDR3 is 13 residues long. In nucleotides, the CDR3 is TGTGCCAGCAGCTTAGGCGAGGACGGCGGGCAGTACTTC. It is translated as CASSLGEDGGQYF.

The rearrangement joins TRBV25-1 to TRBJ1-4; the D is unclear. CDR1 and CDR2 (germline): MGHDK, SYGVNS. The CDR3 is 13 amino acids. Trimming took 1 base from V and 13 from J, leaving 13 bases between them. The CDR3 DNA is TGTGCCAGCAGTGAATGGGGAGGCGAGGGACTGTTTTTT. This translates into CASSEWGGEGLFF.

This chain connects TRBV10-2 to TRBJ1-5; no clear D gene. Trimming pared 2 bases from V and 0 bases from J, leaving 11 bases between. This CDR3 is 16 amino acids long. Looked up from germline, CDR1 is WSHSY and CDR2 is SAAADI. CDR3 nucleotides: TGCGCCAGCAGTGAGCGGGGTGGGTCTAGCAATCAGCCCCAGCATTTT. Protein sequence: CASSERGGSSNQPQHF.

The gene calls are TRBV27 and TRBJ2-1; D is possibly TRBD2 (6 bases). Trimming shortened V by 8 bases and J by 4 bases, and 21 bases separated the two germline ends. The CDR3 consists of 16 residues. The germline CDR1 and CDR2 sequences are MNHEY and SMNVEV (reference sequence). The CDR3 DNA follows: TGTGCCAGCTCGGGAGCGGGCGGAAAAGCGTACAATGAGCAGTTCTTC. Amino acid sequence: CASSGAGGKAYNEQFF.

This clonotype came up once. V is TRBV5-1 and J is TRBJ1-1; 8 nucleotides agree with TRBD1. V lost 7 bases, J lost 4 bases, and 6 bases stayed unmatched. The CDR3 covers 13 residues. CDR1 and CDR2 from the germline V gene are SGHRS and YFSETQ. This CDR3 reads CASWTGSGTEAFF. CDR3 bases: TGCGCCAGCTGGACAGGGAGCGGCACTGAAGCTTTCTTT.

CDR3 sequence (DNA): TGTGCCAGCAGCCTAGACAGTAGCTCCTACAATGAGCAGTACTTC. Residues: CASSLDSSSYNEQYF. The chain has TRBV7-3 and TRBJ2-5; tentatively, D is TRBD1 (5 bases). Germline-derived CDR1 and CDR2 are SGHTA and FQGTGA. Between the trimmed V and J ends, which lost 5 bases and 11 bases, there was a span of 24 bases. The CDR3 has 15 amino acids. Full variable domain (missing parts from reference TRBV7-3 and TRBJ2-5): GAGVSQTPSNKVTEKGKYVELRCDPISGHTALYWYRQSLGQGPEFLIYFQGTGAADDSGLPNDRFFAVRPEGSVSTLKIQRTERGDSAVYLCASSLDSSSYNEQYFGPGTRLLVL.

The rearrangement uses TRBV10-3 and TRBJ1-1; 8 bases agree with TRBD1. J lost 0 bases, V lost 10 bases, and 4 bases had no gene match. The CDR3 runs to 13 residues. Germline V gene sequence: CDR1 ENHRY, CDR2 SYGVKD. CDR3 bases: TGTGCCACTCAGACAGGGGTGAACACTGAAGCTTTCTTT. Its translation is CATQTGVNTEAFF.

In its sample, this clonotype was seen a few times. The V and J genes are TRBV12-3 or TRBV12-4 and TRBJ1-2; no reliable D call. This CDR3 has 19 residues. The ends were cut back, 6 bases at V and 0 bases at J, with 26 bases in the middle. In DNA form, the CDR3 reads TGTGCCAGCAGACACCTCCTCCGGGCCAAAGAACCAACTAACTATGGCTACACCTTC. Protein product: CASRHLLRAKEPTNYGYTF.

The chain combines TRBV20-1 with TRBJ2-7; D tentatively reads TRBD1 or TRBD2 (5 bases each). CDR1 is DFQATT and CDR2 is SNEGSKA in the germline V gene (reference sequence). Trimming took off 7 bases at V and 1 base at J, with 17 bases between the two ends. This CDR3 has 14 amino acids. DNA for the CDR3: TGCAGTGGCCCCCCGGGACCGCAATCCTACGAGCAGTACTTC. Translation gives CSGPPGPQSYEQYF.

V and J are TRBV5-1 and TRBJ1-1; weak D call: TRBD1 (6 bases). Germline loops: CDR1 SGHRS, CDR2 YFSETQ. This CDR3 spans 14 amino acids. V was pared by 7 bases and J by 1 base, with 14 bases between. Here the CDR3 reads CASGGDRRNTEAFF. DNA for the CDR3: TGCGCCAGCGGTGGTGACAGGCGGAACACTGAAGCTTTCTTT.

This clonotype was seen only a few times. The genes are TRBV20-1 and TRBJ2-5; D may be TRBD1 (6 bases). The ends were cut back, 6 bases at V and 5 bases at J, with 13 bases in the middle. Per germline, CDR1 DFQATT and CDR2 SNEGSKA (reference sequence). CDR3 size: 12 residues. CDR3 region: CSATPQGETQYF. The CDR3 nucleotides are TGCAGTGCCACCCCCCAGGGGGAGACCCAGTACTTC.

This clonotype was seen a few times. The V call is TRBV29-1, the J call TRBJ2-2, with D possibly being TRBD1 or TRBD2 (5 bases each). The V and J ends lost 6 bases and 0 bases respectively, with 14 bases between them. Germline CDR1 SQVTM, CDR2 ANQGSEA. This CDR3 is built from 15 residues. The CDR3 here is CSVGDSKANTGELFF. The CDR3, as DNA: TGCAGCGTGGGAGACAGCAAAGCGAACACCGGGGAGCTGTTTTTT.

This clonotype was found many times. The CDR3 loop is CASSHRQGENRELADTQYF. Here the CDR3 DNA reads TGTGCCAGCAGCCACCGCCAGGGAGAGAATCGTGAGTTGGCAGATACGCAGTATTTT. This chain connects TRBV16 to TRBJ2-3; the D call may be TRBD1 or TRBD2 (5 bases each). CDR1 is KGHSY and CDR2 is FQNENV in the germline V gene. V was cut by 3 bases and J by 4 bases, with 26 bases left in between. The CDR3 has 19 amino acids.

The CDR3 region has the DNA TGTGCCAGCAGCTTAGCGCCCGGGGGCAATCAGCCCCAGCATTTT. Amino acid sequence: CASSLAPGGNQPQHF. The V call is TRBV7-2, the J call TRBJ1-5, with D uncertain. V shed 0 bases and J shed 2 bases, with 8 bases lying between them. This CDR3 spans 15 amino acids. Per germline, CDR1 SGHTA and CDR2 FQGNSA.

This chain joins TRBV12-3 or TRBV12-4 and TRBJ2-3, with D possibly being TRBD1 (5 bases). This CDR3 comprises 15 residues. V was shortened by 3 bases and J by 2 bases, with 12 bases between the two germline ends. The DNA for the CDR3 is TGTGCCAGCAGTTTGCTAGGGGTCGACACAGATACGCAGTATTTT. This translates into CASSLLGVDTDTQYF.